This T cell receptor beta chain is from a study of T-cell memory formation after mild COVID-19. Findings and limits, study-wide: There were some responding clones in pre-infection memory, which suggested that cross-reactive memory had joined. Contracting CD4+ clones were located mainly in CM and EM, and CD8+ clones in EMRA. CD4/CD8 balance characterized clones contracting day 15 to 85, and CD4+ skew characterized later expanders.

Looked up from germline, CDR1 is SGHVS and CDR2 is FQNEAQ. Between the trimmed V and J ends, which lost 1 base and 3 bases, there was a span of 13 bases. The CDR3 sequence is 15 residues long. Constant-segment primers and 5'RACE yielded cDNA libraries for TCR alpha and TCR beta, each carrying sample barcodes and UMIs. TCRdb processed the 5' RACE reads anew with MiXCR; each CDR3 protein has one entry. This sample has approximately 400,000 distinct CDR3 sequences; roughly 17% occur once, and the top ten carry 20% to 25%. Note on this clonotype: The antigen is unknown.

Specimen: PBMCs or a T cell subset sorted from them (not recorded which). This clonotype was sampled from a man between 18 and 29 years old who had mild COVID-19 (a few samples of this study predate the infection). Cell type and time point are not known. V is TRBV7-8 and J is TRBJ2-7; no firm D call. CDR3 loop: CASSLENSGNYEQYF. CDR3 DNA sequence: TGTGCCAGCAGCTTAGAAAATAGTGGAAACTACGAGCAGTACTTC. Drawing the rest from reference TRBV7-8 and TRBJ2-7, the complete variable domain is GAGVSQSPRYKVAKRGQDVALRCDPISGHVSLFWYQQALGQGPEFLTYFQNEAQLDKSGLPSDRFFAERPEGSVSTLKIQRTQQEDSAVYLCASSLENSGNYEQYFGPGTRLTVT.